Listed below are T cell receptor beta chains from one sample, sequenced in a study of T cell changes during pregnancy in multiple sclerosis. Produced via immunoSEQ multiplex PCR; TCRdb's table is partial and in-frame only. The table lists around 50,000 clones, about 87% of them singletons. This specimen was peripheral blood, taken in the first trimester of pregnancy. These TCRs come from a female donor with multiple sclerosis, enrolled in a pregnancy study. CDR3s include the opening cysteine and the closing phenylalanine or tryptophan. A D gene is named only where the DNA matches it firmly. The size of a clone is reported for some rows only, either as once, few or many, or as a class for expanded clones.

D	size	J	V	DNA	CDR3
TRBD1	once	TRBJ2-1	TRBV27	TGTGCCAGCAGTTTACGTCGGGACAGCAACAATGAGCAGTTCTTC	CASSLRRDSNNEQFF
TRBD1	NA	TRBJ1-1	TRBV30	TGTGCCTGGAGGCGTCCCGGGACAGGGCGCGCTTTCTTT	CAWRRPGTGRAFF
NA	NA	TRBJ1-6	TRBV19	TGTGCTTCCGGACAGATACTCAATTCACCCCTCCACTTT	CASGQILNSPLHF
NA	NA	TRBJ2-5	TRBV11-2	TGTGCCAGCAGCTTAGGTCGGTGGCAAGAGACCCAGTACTTC	CASSLGRWQETQYF
TRBD1	NA	TRBJ1-4	TRBV5-6	TGTGCCAGCAGCTCGAAGAGACAGGGGATAGAAAAACTGTTTTTT	CASSSKRQGIEKLFF
NA	NA	TRBJ1-1	TRBV5-1	TGCGCCAGCAACAACAGCCCGGGGGGCACTGAAGCTTTCTTT	CASNNSPGGTEAFF
TRBD1	NA	TRBJ2-5	TRBV5-1	TGCGCCAGCTGTCAGGACAGGGGAGAGACCCAGTACTTC	CASCQDRGETQYF
TRBD1	NA	TRBJ2-7	TRBV6-5	TGTGCCAGCAGCCCAGACAGGGGACCATACGAGCAGTACTTC	CASSPDRGPYEQYF
NA	NA	TRBJ2-3	TRBV6-6	TGTGCCAGCAGTTACCCCCAGGGGTCCACAGATACGCAGTATTTT	CASSYPQGSTDTQYF
NA	NA	TRBJ1-2	TRBV7-9	TGTGCCAGCAGCGCTTCACAGGGTCCCGCCGCTGGCTACACCTTC	CASSASQGPAAGYTF
NA	NA	TRBJ1-5	TRBV7-8	TGTGCCAGCAGCTTTTCGGTAGTTGATCAGCCCCAGCATTTT	CASSFSVVDQPQHF
TRBD2	NA	TRBJ2-3	TRBV2	TGTGCCAGCACGCTAGCGGGGGTCACAGATACGCAGTATTTT	CASTLAGVTDTQYF
TRBD1	once	TRBJ1-2	TRBV6-5	TGTGCCAGCAGTAGGGACAGCTATGGCTACACCTTC	CASSRDSYGYTF
TRBD1	NA	TRBJ1-4	TRBV4-1	TGCGCCAGCAGCCAAAAGCCGACAGGGGGAACTAATGAAAAACTGTTTTTT	CASSQKPTGGTNEKLFF
TRBD1	NA	TRBJ2-3	TRBV14	TGTGCCAGCAGCCAGACAGGGTCTGCGGATACGCAGTATTTT	CASSQTGSADTQYF
NA	NA	TRBJ1-1	TRBV4-2	TGTGCCAGCAGCTCCCTAGCAGGAGAGAACACTGAAGCTTTCTTT	CASSSLAGENTEAFF
NA	NA	TRBJ1-2	TRBV7-9	TGTGCCAGCAGCCCAGGGTGGGGCTACACCTTC	CASSPGWGYTF
NA	NA	TRBJ1-3	TRBV14	TGTGCCAGCAGCCAAGAGGGAGTGGGTTTCTCTGGAAACACCATATATTTT	CASSQEGVGFSGNTIYF
NA	NA	TRBJ1-1	TRBV5-6	TGTGCCAGCAGCTTCCTGAAGCAGTCCGGGGTGACTGAAGCTTTCTTT	CASSFLKQSGVTEAFF
NA	NA	TRBJ1-5	TRBV7-2	TGTGCCAGCAGCTTGTACTGGGGAGGCAATCAGCCCCAGCATTTT	CASSLYWGGNQPQHF
NA	NA	TRBJ1-1	TRBV29-1	TGCAGCGTGCAACCTAACGGCTGGGCGGGGACTGAAGCTTTCTTT	CSVQPNGWAGTEAFF
NA	NA	TRBJ2-1	TRBV6-4	TGTGCCAGCAGTGACGTGACTAGATCGATTGACGAGCAGTTCTTC	CASSDVTRSIDEQFF
NA	NA	TRBJ1-3	TRBV5-6	TGTGCCAGCACCGCAGGGGACATGTTATATTTT	CASTAGDMLYF
TRBD2	NA	TRBJ2-7	TRBV10-3	TGTGCCGTAGGGGTGTCATCCTCGGGGGGACGCATATCCTACGAGCAGTACTTC	CAVGVSSSGGRISYEQYF
NA	NA	TRBJ1-6	TRBV4-3	TGCGCCAGCAGCCAAGTCCTCCTATCTCGGGCACCCCTCCACTTT	CASSQVLLSRAPLHF
NA	NA	TRBJ1-4	TRBV5-1	TGCGCCAGCAGCTTGTTCCCAGGACACAATGAAAAACTGTTTTTT	CASSLFPGHNEKLFF
NA	NA	TRBJ1-2	TRBV27	TGTGCCAGCAGTCAGGCCTCCTTCAGTGAAGGCTACACCTTC	CASSQASFSEGYTF
NA	once	TRBJ2-3	TRBV5-1	TGCGCCAGCAGCTTGGACTCTCCCACAGATACGCAGTATTTT	CASSLDSPTDTQYF
TRBD1	NA	TRBJ2-1	TRBV30	TGTGCCTGGAGTCCGGACAGGGGGGTCTACAATGAGCAGTTCTTC	CAWSPDRGVYNEQFF
NA	NA	TRBJ1-5	TRBV27	TGTGCCACTCAGACGGGGGGAGCTAATCAGCCCCAGCATTTT	CATQTGGANQPQHF
NA	NA	TRBJ1-2	TRBV6-6	TGTGCCAGCAGTTTCCCCCAGGGCGGGGGTGGGGGCTACACCTTC	CASSFPQGGGGGYTF
NA	NA	TRBJ1-3	TRBV6-5	TGTGCCAGCAGTTACGTTGGGAACACCGGAGGGACCATATATTTT	CASSYVGNTGGTIYF
NA	NA	TRBJ1-6	TRBV13	TGTGCCAGCAGCCCACTGGGCCACGGTTCACCCCTCCACTTT	CASSPLGHGSPLHF
TRBD2	once	TRBJ2-3	TRBV30	TGTGCCTGGAGTGTAGGGCTAGCGGGGGGGACAGATACGCAGTATTTT	CAWSVGLAGGTDTQYF
NA	NA	TRBJ2-7	TRBV18	TGTGCCAGCTCACCATGGGGCAGGCGGGACTACGAGCAGTACTTC	CASSPWGRRDYEQYF
TRBD1	NA	TRBJ2-3	TRBV9	TGTGCCAGCAGCGCGAGGCGGACAGGGTTTGCAGATACGCAGTATTTT	CASSARRTGFADTQYF
TRBD1	NA	TRBJ2-1	TRBV7-9	TGTGCCAGCAGCTTCGGACAGGGGAGTTTCGATGAGCAGTTCTTC	CASSFGQGSFDEQFF
TRBD1	NA	TRBJ2-7	TRBV4-1	TGCGCCAGCAGCCGCACCGGGACAGGGGCCTACGAGCAGTACTTC	CASSRTGTGAYEQYF
TRBD2	NA	TRBJ2-5	TRBV2	TGTGCCAGCAGAGTCGGGACTACAGAAGAGACCCAGTACTTC	CASRVGTTEETQYF
TRBD2	NA	TRBJ2-3	TRBV5-3	TGTGCCAGGAGGGGCCGGGAGGGGAACACAGATACGCAGTATTTT	CARRGREGNTDTQYF
NA	NA	TRBJ2-2	TRBV6-1	TGTGCCAGTCGAGGACTGGGCTCGAACACCGGGGAGCTGTTTTTT	CASRGLGSNTGELFF
NA	NA	TRBJ2-2	TRBV2	TGTGCCAGCAGTCTATCAGGGGAGCTGTTTTTT	CASSLSGELFF
TRBD1	few	TRBJ1-3	TRBV29-1	TGCAGCGTTGGCCCACAGGGGACTGGAAACACCATATATTTT	CSVGPQGTGNTIYF
TRBD1	NA	TRBJ2-5	TRBV27	TGTGCCAGCGCTACAGGGGGCCGAGAGACCCAGTACTTC	CASATGGRETQYF
NA	NA	TRBJ1-1	TRBV5-1	TGCGCCAGCAGCTTAACAGGGCTCACTGAAGCTTTCTTT	CASSLTGLTEAFF
TRBD1	NA	TRBJ2-6	TRBV6-1	TGTGCCAGCAGTGGATCGACAACAGGGGATGGGGCCAACGTCCTGACTTTC	CASSGSTTGDGANVLTF
TRBD1	NA	TRBJ1-2	TRBV30	TGTGCCTGGAGTAGGACAGGGGCGGAGGGCTACACCTTC	CAWSRTGAEGYTF
TRBD1	NA	TRBJ1-6	TRBV19	TGTGCCAGTGGAAGGACAGGTTTCTATAATTCACCCCTCCACTTT	CASGRTGFYNSPLHF
NA	NA	TRBJ2-2	TRBV5-4	TGTGCCAGCACCTCCCAGATATCGGGGGACACCGGGGAGCTGTTTTTT	CASTSQISGDTGELFF
TRBD2	NA	TRBJ2-3	TRBV6-4	TGTGCCAGCAGTGACTCGGCTAGCGGGGGGCACACAGATACGCAGTATTTT	CASSDSASGGHTDTQYF
NA	NA	TRBJ1-5	TRBV29-1	TGCAGCGTCGCAGGTACGAGCAATCAGCCCCAGCATTTT	CSVAGTSNQPQHF
NA	NA	TRBJ2-7	TRBV5-4	TGTGCCAGCAGCTTGGACATGTCAAGTTCCTACGAGCAGTACTTC	CASSLDMSSSYEQYF
NA	NA	TRBJ2-2	TRBV28	TGTGCCAGCAGTTCCCCCGGGTCTACCGGGGAGCTGTTTTTT	CASSSPGSTGELFF
TRBD2	NA	TRBJ2-5	TRBV15	TGTGCCACCAGCAGAGATTTATCGGGGCGACTAGCGGGGGGAGAGACCCAGTACTTC	CATSRDLSGRLAGGETQYF
NA	NA	TRBJ2-2	TRBV5-1	TGCGCCAGCAGCTTCGACACAGGCTCGGGCGGGGAGCTGTTTTTT	CASSFDTGSGGELFF
NA	NA	TRBJ1-5	TRBV29-1	TGCAGCGTTGAAGAACATACGGGTCAGCCCCAGCATTTT	CSVEEHTGQPQHF
TRBD2	NA	TRBJ2-5	TRBV10-3	TGTGCCATCAGTGATCGAGCGGGGGGGCGGGTCCAAGAGACCCAGTACTTC	CAISDRAGGRVQETQYF
NA	NA	TRBJ1-1	TRBV28	TGTGCCAGCAGTTTGATGGGCGGCGGGGCTTTCTTT	CASSLMGGGAFF